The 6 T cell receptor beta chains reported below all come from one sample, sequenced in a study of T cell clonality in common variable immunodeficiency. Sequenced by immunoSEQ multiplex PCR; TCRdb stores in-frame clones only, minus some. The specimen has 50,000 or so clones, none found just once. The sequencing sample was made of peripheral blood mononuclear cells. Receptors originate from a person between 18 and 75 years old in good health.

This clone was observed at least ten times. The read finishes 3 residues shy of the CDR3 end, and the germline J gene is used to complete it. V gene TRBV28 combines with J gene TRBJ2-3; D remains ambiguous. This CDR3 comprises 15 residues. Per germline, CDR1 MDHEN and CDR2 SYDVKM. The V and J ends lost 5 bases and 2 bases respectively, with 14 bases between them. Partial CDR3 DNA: TGTGCCAGCAGTCCGCCCGTGCGGCTCACAGATACG. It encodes CASSPPVRLTDT. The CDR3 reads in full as CASSPPVRLTDTQYF.

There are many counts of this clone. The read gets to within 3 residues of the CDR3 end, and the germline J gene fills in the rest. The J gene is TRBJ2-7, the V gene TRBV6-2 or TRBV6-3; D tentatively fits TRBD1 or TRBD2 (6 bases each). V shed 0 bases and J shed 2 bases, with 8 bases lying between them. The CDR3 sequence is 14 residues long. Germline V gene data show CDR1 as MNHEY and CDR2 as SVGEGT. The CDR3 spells CASSYSEGAYEQYF. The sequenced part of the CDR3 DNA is TGTGCCAGCAGTTACTCGGAGGGGGCCTACGAG.

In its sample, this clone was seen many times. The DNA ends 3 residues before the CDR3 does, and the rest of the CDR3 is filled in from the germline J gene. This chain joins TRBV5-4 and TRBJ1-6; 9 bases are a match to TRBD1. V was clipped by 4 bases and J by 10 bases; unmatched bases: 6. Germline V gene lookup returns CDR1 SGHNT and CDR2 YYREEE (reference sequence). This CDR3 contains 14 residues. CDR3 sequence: CASSLDRGGSPLHF. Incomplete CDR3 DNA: TGTGCCAGCAGCCTGGACAGGGGAGGGTCACCC.

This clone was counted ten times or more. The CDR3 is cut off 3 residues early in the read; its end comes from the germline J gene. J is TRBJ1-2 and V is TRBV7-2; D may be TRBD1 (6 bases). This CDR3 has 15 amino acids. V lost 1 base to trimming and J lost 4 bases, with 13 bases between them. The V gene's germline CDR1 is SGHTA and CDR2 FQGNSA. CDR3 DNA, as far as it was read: TGTGCCAGCAGCTTAGGGGGGCCAGGGACCTATGGC. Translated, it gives CASSLGGPGTYG. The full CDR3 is CASSLGGPGTYGYTF.

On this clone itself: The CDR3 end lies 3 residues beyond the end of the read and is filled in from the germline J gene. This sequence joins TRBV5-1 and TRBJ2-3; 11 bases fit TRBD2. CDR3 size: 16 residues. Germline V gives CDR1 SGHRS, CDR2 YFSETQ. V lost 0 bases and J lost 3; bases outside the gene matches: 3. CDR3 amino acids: CASSLEIAGGTDTQYF. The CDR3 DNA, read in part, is TGCGCCAGCAGCTTGGAGATAGCGGGGGGGACAGATACG.

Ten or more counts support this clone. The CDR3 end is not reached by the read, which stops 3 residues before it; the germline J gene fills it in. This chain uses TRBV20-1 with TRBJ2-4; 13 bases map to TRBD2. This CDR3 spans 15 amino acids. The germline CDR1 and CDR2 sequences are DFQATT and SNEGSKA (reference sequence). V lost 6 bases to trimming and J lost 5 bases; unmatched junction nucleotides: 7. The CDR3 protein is CSATTSGGLQNIQYF. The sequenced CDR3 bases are TGCAGTGCGACGACTAGCGGGGGGCTACAAAACATT.